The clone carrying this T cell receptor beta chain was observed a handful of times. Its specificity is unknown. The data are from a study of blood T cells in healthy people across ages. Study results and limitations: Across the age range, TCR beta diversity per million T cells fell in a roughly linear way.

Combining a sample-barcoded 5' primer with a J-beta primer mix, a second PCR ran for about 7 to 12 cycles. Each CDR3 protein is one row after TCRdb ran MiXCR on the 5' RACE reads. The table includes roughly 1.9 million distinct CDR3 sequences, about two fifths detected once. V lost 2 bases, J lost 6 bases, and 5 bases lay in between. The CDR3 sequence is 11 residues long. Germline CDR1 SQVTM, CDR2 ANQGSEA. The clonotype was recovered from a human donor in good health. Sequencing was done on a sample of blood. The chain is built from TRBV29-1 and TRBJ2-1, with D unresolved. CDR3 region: CSVEYFNEQFF. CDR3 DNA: TGCAGCGTTGAATATTTCAATGAGCAGTTCTTC.